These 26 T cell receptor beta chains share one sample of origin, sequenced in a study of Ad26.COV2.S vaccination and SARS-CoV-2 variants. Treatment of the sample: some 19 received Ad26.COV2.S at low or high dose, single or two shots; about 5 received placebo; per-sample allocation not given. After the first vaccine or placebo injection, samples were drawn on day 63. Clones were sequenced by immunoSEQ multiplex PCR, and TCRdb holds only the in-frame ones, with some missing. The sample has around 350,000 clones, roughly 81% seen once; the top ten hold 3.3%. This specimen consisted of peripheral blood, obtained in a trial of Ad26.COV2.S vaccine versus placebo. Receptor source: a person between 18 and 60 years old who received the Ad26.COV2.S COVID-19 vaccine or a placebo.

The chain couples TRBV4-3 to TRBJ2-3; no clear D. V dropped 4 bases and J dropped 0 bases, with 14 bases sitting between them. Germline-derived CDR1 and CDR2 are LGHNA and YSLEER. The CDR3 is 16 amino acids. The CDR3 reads CASSRRQQPSTDTQYF. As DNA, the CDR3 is TGCGCCAGCAGCCGCCGTCAGCAGCCTAGCACAGATACGCAGTATTTT.

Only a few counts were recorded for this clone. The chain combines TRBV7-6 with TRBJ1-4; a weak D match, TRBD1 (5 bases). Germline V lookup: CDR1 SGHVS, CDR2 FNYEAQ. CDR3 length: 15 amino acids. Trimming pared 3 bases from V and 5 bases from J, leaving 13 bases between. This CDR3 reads CASSFFGGGNEKLFF. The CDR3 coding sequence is TGTGCCAGCAGCTTTTTCGGGGGAGGGAATGAAAAACTGTTTTTT.

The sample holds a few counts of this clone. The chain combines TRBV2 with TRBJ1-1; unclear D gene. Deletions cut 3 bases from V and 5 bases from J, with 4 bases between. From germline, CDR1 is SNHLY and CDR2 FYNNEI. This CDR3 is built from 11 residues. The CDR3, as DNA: TGTGCCAGCAGTGATTGGACTGAAGCTTTCTTT. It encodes CASSDWTEAFF.

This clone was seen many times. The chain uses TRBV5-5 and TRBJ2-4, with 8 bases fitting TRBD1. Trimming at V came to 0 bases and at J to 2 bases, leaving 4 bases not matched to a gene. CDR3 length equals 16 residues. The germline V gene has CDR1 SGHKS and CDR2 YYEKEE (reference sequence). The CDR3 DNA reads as TGTGCCAGCAGCTTGGAGAGGACAGGGACCAAAAACATTCAGTACTTC. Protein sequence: CASSLERTGTKNIQYF.

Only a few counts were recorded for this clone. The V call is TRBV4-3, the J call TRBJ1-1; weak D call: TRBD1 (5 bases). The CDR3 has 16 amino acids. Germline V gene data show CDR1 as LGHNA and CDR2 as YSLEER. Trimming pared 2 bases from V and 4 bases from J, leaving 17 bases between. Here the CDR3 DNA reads TGCGCCAGCAGCCAATTCTATGGGGGTTCGGGCACTGAAGCTTTCTTT. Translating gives CASSQFYGGSGTEAFF.

The CDR3 DNA follows: TGTGCCAGCAGTTTAAGGGGGGAATACAATGAGCAGTTCTTC. This gives the protein CASSLRGEYNEQFF. The rearrangement links TRBV27 to TRBJ2-1; D is tentatively TRBD1 or TRBD2 (6 bases each). The CDR3 has 14 residues. The V gene lost 2 bases and the J gene lost 4 bases, with 9 bases spanning the gap. From germline, CDR1 is MNHEY and CDR2 SMNVEV (reference sequence).

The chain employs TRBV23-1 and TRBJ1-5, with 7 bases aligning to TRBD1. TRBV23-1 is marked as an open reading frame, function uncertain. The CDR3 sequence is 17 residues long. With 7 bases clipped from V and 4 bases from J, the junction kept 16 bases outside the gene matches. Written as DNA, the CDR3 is TGCGCCAGCAAATACCCCCCCCAGGGGGTTCAAAATCAGCCCCAGCATTTT. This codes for CASKYPPQGVQNQPQHF.

This CDR3 is CASSLSGDPEQYF. The CDR3 coding sequence is TGTGCCAGCAGTTTATCGGGGGATCCCGAGCAGTACTTC. The rearrangement joins TRBV27 to TRBJ2-7; TRBD1 or TRBD2 may be the D gene (5 bases each). CDR1 and CDR2 (germline): MNHEY, SMNVEV (reference sequence). CDR3 length equals 13 residues. V lost 0 bases and J 6 bases, leaving 9 bases between the germline ends.

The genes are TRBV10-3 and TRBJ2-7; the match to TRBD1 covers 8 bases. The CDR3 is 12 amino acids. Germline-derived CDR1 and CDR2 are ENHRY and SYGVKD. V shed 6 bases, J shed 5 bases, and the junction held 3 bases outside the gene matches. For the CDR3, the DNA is TGTGCCATCAGGGCACAGGGGGACGAGCAGTACTTC. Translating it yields CAIRAQGDEQYF.

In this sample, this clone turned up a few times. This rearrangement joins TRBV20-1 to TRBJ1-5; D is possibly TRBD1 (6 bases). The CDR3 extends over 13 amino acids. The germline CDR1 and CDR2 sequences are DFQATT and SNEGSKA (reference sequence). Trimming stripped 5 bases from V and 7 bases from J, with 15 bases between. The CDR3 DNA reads TGCAGTGCTGGTGGGGGCGCGGGACAGCCCCAGCATTTT. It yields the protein CSAGGGAGQPQHF.

As DNA, the CDR3 is TGTGCCAGCAGCCTCTTAGGACAGGGAGCAGATACGCAGTATTTT. Protein: CASSLLGQGADTQYF. The chain couples TRBV7-2 to TRBJ2-3; the match to TRBD1 covers 8 bases. The CDR3 consists of 15 residues. Germline CDR1 SGHTA, CDR2 FQGNSA. The junction had 8 bases not matched to a gene; V was cut back by 5 bases and J by 4 bases.

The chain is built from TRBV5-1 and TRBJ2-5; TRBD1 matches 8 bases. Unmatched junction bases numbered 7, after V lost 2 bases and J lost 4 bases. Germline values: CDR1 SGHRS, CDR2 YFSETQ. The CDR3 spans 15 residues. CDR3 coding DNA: TGCGCCAGCAGCTTAGGACAGGGAGGAGGAGAGACCCAGTACTTC. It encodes CASSLGQGGGETQYF. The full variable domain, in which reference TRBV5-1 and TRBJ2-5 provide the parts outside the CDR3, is KAGVTQTPRYLIKTRGQQVTLSCSPISGHRSVSWYQQTPGQGLQFLFEYFSETQRNKGNFPGRFSGRQFSNSRSEMNVSTLELGDSALYLCASSLGQGGGETQYFGPGTRLLVL.

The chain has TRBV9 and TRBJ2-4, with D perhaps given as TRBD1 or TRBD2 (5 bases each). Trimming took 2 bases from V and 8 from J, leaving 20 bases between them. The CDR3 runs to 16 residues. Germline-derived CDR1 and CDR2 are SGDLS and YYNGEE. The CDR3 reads CASSVPRGHLRDIQYF. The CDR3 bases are TGTGCCAGCAGCGTCCCTAGGGGCCACCTGAGGGACATTCAGTACTTC. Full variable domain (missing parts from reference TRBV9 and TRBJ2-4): DSGVTQTPKHLITATGQRVTLRCSPRSGDLSVYWYQQSLDQGLQFLIQYYNGEERAKGNILERFSAQQFPDLHSELNLSSLELGDSALYFCASSVPRGHLRDIQYFGAGTRLSVL.

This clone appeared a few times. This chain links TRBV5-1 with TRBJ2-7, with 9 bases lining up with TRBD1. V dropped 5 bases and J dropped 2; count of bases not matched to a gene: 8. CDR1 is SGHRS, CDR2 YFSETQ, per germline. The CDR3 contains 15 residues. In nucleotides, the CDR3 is TGCGCCAGCAGTTTGACCGGGACAGGGCCCTACGAGCAGTACTTC. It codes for CASSLTGTGPYEQYF.

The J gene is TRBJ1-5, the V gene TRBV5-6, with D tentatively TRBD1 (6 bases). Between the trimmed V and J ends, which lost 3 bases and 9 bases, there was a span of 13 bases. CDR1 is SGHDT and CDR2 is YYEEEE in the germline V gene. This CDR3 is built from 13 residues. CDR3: CASSYEGGGPQHF. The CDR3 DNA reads TGTGCCAGCAGCTACGAAGGGGGGGGGCCCCAGCATTTT. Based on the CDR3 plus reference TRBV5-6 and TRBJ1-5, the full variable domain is DAGVTQSPTHLIKTRGQQVTLRCSPKSGHDTVSWYQQALGQGPQFIFQYYEEEERQRGNFPDRFSGHQFPNYSSELNVNALLLGDSALYLCASSYEGGGPQHFGDGTRLSIL.

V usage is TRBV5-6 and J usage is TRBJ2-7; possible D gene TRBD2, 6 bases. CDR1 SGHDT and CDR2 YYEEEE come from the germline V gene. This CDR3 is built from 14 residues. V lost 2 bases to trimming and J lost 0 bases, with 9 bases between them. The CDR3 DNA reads TGTGCCAGCAGCTTCGGGACTTCCTCCTACGAGCAGTACTTC. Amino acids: CASSFGTSSYEQYF.

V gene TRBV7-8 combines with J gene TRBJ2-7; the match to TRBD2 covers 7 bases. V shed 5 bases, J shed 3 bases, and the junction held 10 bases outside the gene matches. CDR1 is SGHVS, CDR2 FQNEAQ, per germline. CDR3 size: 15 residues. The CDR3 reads CASSPRGSGHYEQYF. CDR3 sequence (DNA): TGTGCCAGCAGCCCCCGTGGTAGCGGGCACTACGAGCAGTACTTC.

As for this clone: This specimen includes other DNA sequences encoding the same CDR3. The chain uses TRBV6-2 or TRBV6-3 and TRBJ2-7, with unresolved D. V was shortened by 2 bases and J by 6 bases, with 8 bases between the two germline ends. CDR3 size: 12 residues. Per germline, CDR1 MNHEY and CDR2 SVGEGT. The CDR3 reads CASSYGFGEQYF. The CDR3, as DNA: TGTGCCAGCAGTTACGGGTTTGGCGAGCAGTACTTC.

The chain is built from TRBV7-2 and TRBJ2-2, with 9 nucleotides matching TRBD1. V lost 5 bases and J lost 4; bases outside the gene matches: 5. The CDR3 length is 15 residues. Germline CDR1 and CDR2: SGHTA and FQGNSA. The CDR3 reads CASSSRDRATGELFF. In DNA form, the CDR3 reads TGTGCCAGCAGCAGCCGGGACAGGGCCACCGGGGAGCTGTTTTTT.

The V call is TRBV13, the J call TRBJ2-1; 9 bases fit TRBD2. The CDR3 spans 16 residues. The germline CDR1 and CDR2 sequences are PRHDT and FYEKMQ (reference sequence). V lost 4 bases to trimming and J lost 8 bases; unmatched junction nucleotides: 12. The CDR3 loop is CASSYLRSGRFDEQFF. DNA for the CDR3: TGTGCCAGCAGCTACCTCCGGAGCGGGAGGTTCGATGAGCAGTTCTTC. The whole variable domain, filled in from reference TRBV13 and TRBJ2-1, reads AAGVIQSPRHLIKEKRETATLKCYPIPRHDTVYWYQQGPGQDPQFLISFYEKMQSDKGSIPDRFSAQQFSDYHSELNMSSLELGDSALYFCASSYLRSGRFDEQFFGPGTRLTVL.

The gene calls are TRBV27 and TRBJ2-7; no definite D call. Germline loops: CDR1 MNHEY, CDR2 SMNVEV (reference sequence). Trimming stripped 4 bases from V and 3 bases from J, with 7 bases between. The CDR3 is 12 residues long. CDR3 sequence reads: CASSSVGYEQYF. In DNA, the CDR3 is TGTGCCAGCAGTTCGGTAGGCTACGAGCAGTACTTC.

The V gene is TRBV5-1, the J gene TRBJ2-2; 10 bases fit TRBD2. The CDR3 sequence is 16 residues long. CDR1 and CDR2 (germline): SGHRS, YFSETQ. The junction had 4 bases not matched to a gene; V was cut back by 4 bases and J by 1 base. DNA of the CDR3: TGCGCCAGCAGCACTTTAGCGGGGGGGAACACCGGGGAGCTGTTTTTT. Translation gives CASSTLAGGNTGELFF.

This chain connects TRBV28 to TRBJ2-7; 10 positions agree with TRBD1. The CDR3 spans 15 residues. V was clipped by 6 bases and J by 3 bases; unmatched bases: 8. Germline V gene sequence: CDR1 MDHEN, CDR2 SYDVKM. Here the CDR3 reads CASRSRQGAIYEQYF. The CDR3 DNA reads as TGTGCCAGCAGAAGTAGACAGGGGGCTATCTACGAGCAGTACTTC.

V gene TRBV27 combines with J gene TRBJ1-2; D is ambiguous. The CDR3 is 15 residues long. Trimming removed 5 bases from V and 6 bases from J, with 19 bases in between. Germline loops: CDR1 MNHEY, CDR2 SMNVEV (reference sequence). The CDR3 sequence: CASSPGRSTFDGYTF. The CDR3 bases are TGTGCCAGCAGTCCTGGCAGGAGTACTTTTGATGGCTACACCTTC.

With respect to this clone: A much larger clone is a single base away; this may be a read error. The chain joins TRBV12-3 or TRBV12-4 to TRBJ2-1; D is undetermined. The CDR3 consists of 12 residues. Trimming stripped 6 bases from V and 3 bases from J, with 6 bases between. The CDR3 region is CASSPDYNEQFF. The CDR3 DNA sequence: TGTGCCAGCAGCCCCGACTACAATGAGCAGTTCTTC.

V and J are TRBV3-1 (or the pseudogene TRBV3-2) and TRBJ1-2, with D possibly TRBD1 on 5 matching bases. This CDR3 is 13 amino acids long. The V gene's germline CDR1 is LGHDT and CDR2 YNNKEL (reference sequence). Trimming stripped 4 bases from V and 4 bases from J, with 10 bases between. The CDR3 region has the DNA TGTGCCAGCAGCCCGGACACCTTCTATGGCTACACCTTC. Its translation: CASSPDTFYGYTF.